The present TCR beta chain was sequenced within a study of beta chain features in type 1 diabetes. Study information: Patients looked much like healthy donors when it came to age, gender and cell yields. Taken together, all samples contributed nearly 110 million examined sorted cells.

As regards this clone: Its antigen is unidentified.

Trimming took 5 bases from V and 8 from J, leaving 27 bases between them. The germline CDR1 and CDR2 sequences are PRHDT and FYEKMQ (reference sequence). The CDR3 consists of 18 residues. Reverse transcription of all isolated RNA meant that expressed TCRB transcripts were sequenced. Sequenced by immunoSEQ multiplex PCR; TCRdb stores in-frame clones only, minus some. The sample records about 650,000 clones, around 11% being singletons. The study, taken as a whole, reports: Relative to healthy donors, patients appeared to have naive, central memory and Treg TCRB repertoires that were more similar. Significant though moderate, a shortening of TCRB CDR3s appeared in all four CD4+ subsets of Type 1 diabetes patients.

The receptor comes from a man aged 25-45 years with type 1 diabetes. Sequencing was done on a sample of naive CD4+ T cells from blood. V gene TRBV13 combines with J gene TRBJ1-4, with D unclear. The CDR3 DNA follows: TGTGCCAGCAGCCTATTAACTTCCGGGGTCGTCACGAGGGAAAAACTGTTTTTT. This sequence encodes CASSLLTSGVVTREKLFF.